This passage covers 9 T cell receptor beta chains from one sample sequenced in a study of blood T cell repertoires in COVID-19. The method was immunoSEQ multiplex PCR; TCRdb's version includes in-frame clones alone and lacks a portion of them. This table has fewer than 500,000 clones, roughly 87% appearing once. The sequenced material came from PBMCs or T cells enriched from blood (not recorded which). These receptors were obtained from a woman aged 18-29 years with acute COVID-19.

This chain joins TRBV28 and TRBJ2-7; D is possibly TRBD1 (5 bases). The CDR3 totals 12 residues. V was cut by 7 bases and J by 6 bases, with 13 bases left in between. Germline loops: CDR1 MDHEN, CDR2 SYDVKM. The CDR3 spells CASKLQGLEQYF. The CDR3 DNA follows: TGTGCCAGCAAACTTCAGGGCCTCGAGCAGTACTTC. Variable domain in full (rest from reference TRBV28 and TRBJ2-7): DVKVTQSSRYLVKRTGEKVFLECVQDMDHENMFWYRQDPGLGLRLIYFSYDVKMKEKGDIPEGYSVSREKKERFSLILESASTNQTSMYLCASKLQGLEQYFGPGTRLTVT.

This clone was detected only a few times. J is TRBJ2-1 and V is TRBV28, with D maybe TRBD1 (6 bases). V lost 6 bases and J lost 1, with 16 bases in between. The CDR3 is made up of 16 amino acids. Germline V CDR1 and CDR2: MDHEN, SYDVKM. The CDR3: CASRTTGEGSYNEQFF. The CDR3 DNA follows: TGTGCCAGCAGGACGACAGGTGAGGGGTCCTACAATGAGCAGTTCTTC.

The CDR3 protein is CASSSSPWAYGYTF. The CDR3 DNA is TGTGCCAGCAGTTCGTCACCATGGGCCTATGGCTACACCTTC. This rearrangement joins TRBV27 to TRBJ1-2; no definite D call. Germline CDR1 and CDR2: MNHEY and SMNVEV (reference sequence). The V end was cut by 4 bases, the J end by 4 bases, with 13 bases between. The CDR3 spans 14 residues.

The chain employs TRBV6-1 and TRBJ1-2; 8 nucleotides align to TRBD1. This CDR3 spans 15 amino acids. Per the germline V gene, CDR1 is MNHNS and CDR2 is SASEGT. V lost 1 base, J lost 4 bases, and 5 bases stayed unmatched. This CDR3 is CASSEGPTGAYGYTF. CDR3 bases: TGTGCCAGCAGTGAAGGGCCGACAGGGGCCTATGGCTACACCTTC.

J is TRBJ2-5 and V is TRBV12-3 or TRBV12-4, with D unresolved. The V end was cut by 4 bases, the J end by 5 bases, with 11 bases between. There are 13 residues in the CDR3. The CDR3 spells CASSSGRVETQYF. CDR3 nucleotides: TGTGCCAGCAGTTCGGGTCGGGTGGAGACCCAGTACTTC.

This chain uses TRBV7-2 with TRBJ1-4, with 9 nucleotides matching TRBD1. With 5 bases clipped from V and 8 bases from J, the junction kept 9 bases outside the gene matches. This CDR3 region has 15 residues. Looked up from germline, CDR1 is SGHTA and CDR2 is FQGNSA. In nucleotides, the CDR3 is TGTGCCAGCAGCCCGGACAGGGGAAGGGAAGAAAAACTGTTTTTT. This gives the protein CASSPDRGREEKLFF.

The genes are TRBV5-6 and TRBJ2-4; D gene uncertain. V was shortened by 0 bases and J by 0 bases, with 10 bases between the two germline ends. CDR3 length equals 16 residues. Germline CDR1 SGHDT, CDR2 YYEEEE. The CDR3 loop is CASSLVGQIAKNIQYF. The CDR3 DNA reads as TGTGCCAGCAGCTTGGTTGGGCAAATAGCCAAAAACATTCAGTACTTC.

This clone was found once. The rearrangement uses TRBV7-3 and TRBJ2-1, with D possibly being TRBD2 (5 bases). The length of the CDR3 is 15 residues. The germline V and J ends were trimmed by 5 bases and 4 bases, with 15 bases remaining between them. Looked up from germline, CDR1 is SGHTA and CDR2 is FQGTGA. DNA for the CDR3: TGTGCCAGCAGCGTCGGTGGTAGCGAGTACAATGAGCAGTTCTTC. Amino acids: CASSVGGSEYNEQFF.

The chain uses TRBV18 and TRBJ1-3; D perhaps matches TRBD1 (5 bases). This CDR3 is 14 amino acids long. CDR1 KGHSH and CDR2 LQKENI come from the germline V gene. The V end lost 5 bases, the J end lost 1 base, and 9 bases lay between the germline ends. The CDR3: CASSSDSSGNTIYF. Written as DNA, the CDR3 is TGTGCCAGCTCATCCGACAGTTCTGGAAACACCATATATTTT.